The entry below gives a single T cell receptor (beta chain) sequence along with its context. This clone appeared a few times. Its antigen specificity is not known. Base qualities are not provided; no much larger clone lies one nucleotide away. The source of the sample is a study of PD-1 and CTLA-4 blockade in melanoma (dated by TCRdb to the early 2020s). Notes on the research overall: In patients with melanoma, the study measured the effects of PD-1 blockade versus CTLA-4 blockade on the melanoma-reactive CD8 T cell response.

Library preparation employed the immunoSEQ multiplex PCR assay. The table was pulled from immuneACCESS by TCRdb, which kept in-frame rearrangements only. Such tables lose some clones; where checked, under half of the loss comes from unresolved V genes, and the rest has no known cause. For this sample the table gives about 16,000 clones, of which around three quarters were detected only once. Roughly an eighth of the sample rests with the top ten. Taken from the germline V gene, the CDR1 and CDR2 loops are SNHLY and FYNNEI. The CDR3 holds 15 amino acids from the cysteine to the phenylalanine. CDR3 DNA is the only sequence kept; it has 45 bases, read in frame from the first base. Deletion took 6 bases off V and 0 bases off J, with a span of 12 bases between the germline ends.

This clonotype originated in a human donor with melanoma. Sequencing was performed on CD8+ T cells from peripheral blood, taken from a patient given anti-PD-1 treatment. The sequence links TRBV2 to TRBJ2-4; the best D guess is TRBD1, with 6 bases matching. The sequenced DNA: TGTGCCAGCAGGTACAGGGAGTCAGCCAAAAACATTCAGTACTTC. This is translated as CASRYRESAKNIQYF. Reference TRBV2 and TRBJ2-4 proteins supply the regions before and after the CDR3; the full variable domain is: EPEVTQTPSHQVTQMGQEVILRCVPISNHLYFYWYRQILGQKVEFLVSFYNNEISEKSEIFDDQFSVERPDGSNFTLKIRSTKLEDSAMYFCASRYRESAKNIQYFGAGTRLSVL.